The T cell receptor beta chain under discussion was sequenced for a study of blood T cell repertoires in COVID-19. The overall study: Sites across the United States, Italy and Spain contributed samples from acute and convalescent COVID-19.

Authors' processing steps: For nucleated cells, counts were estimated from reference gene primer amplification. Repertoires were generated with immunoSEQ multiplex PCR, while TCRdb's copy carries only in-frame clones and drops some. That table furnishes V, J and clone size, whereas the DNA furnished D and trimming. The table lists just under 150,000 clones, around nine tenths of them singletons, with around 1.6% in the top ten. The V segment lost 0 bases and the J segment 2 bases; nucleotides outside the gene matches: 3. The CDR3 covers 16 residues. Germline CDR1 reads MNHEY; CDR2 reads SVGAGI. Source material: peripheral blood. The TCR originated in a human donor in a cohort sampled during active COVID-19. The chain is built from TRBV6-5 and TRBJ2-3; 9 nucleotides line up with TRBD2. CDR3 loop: CASSYSTSGYTDTQYF. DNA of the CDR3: TGTGCCAGCAGTTACTCGACTAGCGGATACACAGATACGCAGTATTTT.